These 14 T cell receptor beta chains came from one sample sequenced in a study of early T cells in non-severe SARS-CoV-2 infection listed by TCRdb under 2021. Library construction relied on 5' RACE. Sequencing instrument: NextSeq 500. Starting from the raw public reads, TCRdb applied fastp trimming at Q25, assembled clones with MiXCR and retained in-frame beta chains. Records with the same CDR3 protein are collapsed into one entry carrying the most frequent genes and DNA. Present in this sample are about 77,000 distinct CDR3 sequences, about 5% of which were seen just once. Of the sample, around 7.5% falls within the top ten clones. The specimen comprised whole blood, sampled at baseline. The receptors were gathered from an adult who was a healthcare worker with PCR-confirmed SARS-CoV-2 infection or an uninfected control (not recorded which).

This chain uses TRBV7-9 with TRBJ2-7; 7 positions agree with TRBD1. The CDR3 sequence is 13 residues long. CDR1 is SEHNR and CDR2 is FQNEAQ in the germline V gene (reference sequence). Trimming cost V 6 bases and J 5 bases; bases outside gene matches: 7. The DNA for the CDR3 is TGTGCCAGCAGTCGACAGGGTTGGGACGAGCAGTACTTC. Translation gives CASSRQGWDEQYF.

This clonotype was counted many times. This chain joins TRBV4-2 and TRBJ2-6; D remains ambiguous. Per germline, CDR1 LGHNA and CDR2 YNFKEQ. V was cut by 0 bases and J by 4 bases, with 16 bases left in between. CDR3 size: 18 residues. CDR3 DNA: TGTGCCAGCAGCCAAGATGCCACCTCGAGGACGGGGGCCAACGTCCTGACTTTC. Protein: CASSQDATSRTGANVLTF.

In this sample, this clonotype turned up many times. The chain combines TRBV25-1 with TRBJ2-7; D call uncertain. The CDR3 extends over 16 amino acids. From germline, CDR1 is MGHDK and CDR2 SYGVNS. Trimming took off 3 bases at V and 4 bases at J, with 19 bases between the two ends. CDR3 in amino acids: CASSDLSSPRLYEQYF. In nucleotides, the CDR3 is TGTGCCAGCAGTGATTTGAGCAGCCCAAGGTTATACGAGCAGTACTTC.

The rearrangement uses TRBV20-1 and TRBJ2-2; the match to TRBD1 covers 8 bases. There are 15 residues in the CDR3. The junction had 6 bases not matched to a gene; V was cut back by 0 bases and J by 6 bases. In germline, CDR1 is DFQATT, CDR2 SNEGSKA (reference sequence). The DNA of the CDR3 is TGCAGTGCTAGAGAACGACAGGGGACGGCCGGGGAGCTGTTTTTT. Translated, it gives CSARERQGTAGELFF.

In its sample, this clonotype was seen many times. The CDR3 loop is CASSHIGEKGTEAFF. The CDR3 DNA reads as TGTGCCAGCAGCCATATAGGGGAAAAGGGCACTGAAGCTTTCTTT. This chain links TRBV5-6 with TRBJ1-1, with D tentatively TRBD1 (5 bases). This CDR3 region has 15 residues. Per germline, CDR1 SGHDT and CDR2 YYEEEE. Deletions cut 4 bases from V and 4 bases from J, with 17 bases between.

This clonotype has at least ten counts. The chain employs TRBV5-8 and TRBJ1-2; 7 bases are a match to TRBD1. The CDR3 contains 14 residues. The V gene end was trimmed by 0 bases and the J gene end by 8 bases; junction bases not matched to a gene: 7. CDR1 and CDR2 (germline): SGHTS, YDEGEE. CDR3 residues: CASSLDRGAGGYTF. CDR3 coding DNA: TGTGCCAGCAGCTTGGACAGGGGCGCAGGAGGCTACACCTTC.

This clonotype was counted ten times or more. The CDR3 spells CASSLAAGSEQYF. DNA for the CDR3: TGTGCCAGCAGTTTAGCGGCGGGGAGCGAGCAGTACTTC. J is TRBJ2-7 and V is TRBV12-3 or TRBV12-4; D might be TRBD2 (6 bases). V lost 0 bases, J lost 6 bases, and 9 bases lay in between. This CDR3 comprises 13 residues.

This clonotype has more than one count but fewer than ten. The V gene is TRBV10-2, the J gene TRBJ1-1, with 8 bases aligning to TRBD1. J lost 6 bases, V lost 4 bases, and 1 base had no gene match. The CDR3 loop spans 12 amino acids. Germline CDR1 WSHSY, CDR2 SAAADI. The CDR3 region is CASSAGGPEAFF. For the CDR3, the DNA is TGCGCCAGCAGTGCAGGGGGCCCTGAAGCTTTCTTT.

This clonotype was observed many times. The chain combines TRBV28 with TRBJ2-7; a weak D match, TRBD1 (6 bases). The CDR3 extends over 15 amino acids. The ends were cut back, 3 bases at V and 2 bases at J, with 14 bases in the middle. Germline V CDR1 and CDR2: MDHEN, SYDVKM. The CDR3 DNA reads as TGTGCCAGCAGTTTTCATCTCGGACAGACCTACGAGCAGTACTTC. This translates into CASSFHLGQTYEQYF.

This clonotype was counted ten times or more. The chain couples TRBV25-1 to TRBJ2-1; TRBD1 aligns across 8 bases. The CDR3 is made up of 15 amino acids. Per germline, CDR1 MGHDK and CDR2 SYGVNS. The trim removed 2 bases at V and 7 bases at J, leaving 7 bases unmatched. The CDR3 DNA follows: TGTGCCAGCAGTGAAGGCAGGGGGCTGTGGAATGAGCAGTTCTTC. Translating it yields CASSEGRGLWNEQFF.

This clonotype has a count of ten or more. The gene calls are TRBV7-2 and TRBJ2-5; perhaps TRBD2 as D (5 bases). V gave up 2 bases and J gave up 1 base, with 11 bases separating them. The CDR3 spans 15 residues. Germline V CDR1 and CDR2: SGHTA, FQGNSA. CDR3 residues: CASSLRRPSQETQYF. The CDR3 nucleotides are TGTGCCAGCAGCTTACGGAGGCCGAGCCAAGAGACCCAGTACTTC.

The V call is TRBV19, the J call TRBJ2-2; a possible D gene is TRBD2 (6 bases). V was clipped by 5 bases and J by 4 bases, with 14 bases between them. Germline CDR1 is LNHDA and CDR2 is SQIVND (reference sequence). CDR3 size: 15 residues. CDR3 amino acids: CASSLVAAATGELFF. DNA of the CDR3: TGTGCCAGTAGTCTGGTAGCGGCGGCCACCGGGGAGCTGTTTTTT.

A few counts support this clonotype. This chain connects TRBV7-9 to TRBJ2-5, with a tentative D call TRBD2 (5 bases). Trimming took off 8 bases at V and 1 base at J, with 11 bases between the two ends. The CDR3 length is 13 residues. Per germline, CDR1 SEHNR and CDR2 FQNEAQ (reference sequence). The CDR3 region is CASRSGSQETQYF. CDR3 coding DNA: TGTGCCAGCCGGTCGGGGTCCCAAGAGACCCAGTACTTC.

This clonotype came up a few times. The chain is built from TRBV4-2 and TRBJ2-7, with unresolved D. Trimming pared 0 bases from V and 0 bases from J, leaving 9 bases between. The CDR3 runs 15 residues. Per germline, CDR1 LGHNA and CDR2 YNFKEQ. This CDR3 is CASSQDRAASYEQYF. The CDR3 DNA reads as TGTGCCAGCAGCCAAGATCGGGCAGCCTCCTACGAGCAGTACTTC.